Described below is a single T cell receptor (beta chain) sequence and its context. Antigen specificity is unknown. Each donor was a healthy Caucasian individual from Russia, aged about 6 to 100. Drawn from each donor were approximately 9.5 milliliters of peripheral blood. The data stem from a study of blood T cells in healthy people across ages. General study findings and limits: Unsorted PBMC material precluded a definitive naive versus antigen-experienced comparison.

A sample-barcoded 5' primer and a J-beta primer mix were used in a second PCR of roughly 7 to 12 cycles. Samples each returned at least 3 million CDR3-containing paired-end reads. TCRdb re-derived calls from the 5' RACE reads in MiXCR, one entry per CDR3 protein. The sample consists of about 670,000 distinct CDR3 sequences, more than 45% of them appearing once. With 1 base removed from V and 11 bases from J, the gap between germline ends came to 23 bases. The CDR3 runs 16 residues. Looked up from germline, CDR1 is LGHNA and CDR2 is YNFKEQ. The clonotype comes from an elderly woman in good health. V is TRBV4-2 and J is TRBJ2-5, with a possible D match to TRBD1 (6 bases). The specimen was blood. The CDR3 here is CASSQAGLGANNEQYF. Here the CDR3 DNA reads TGTGCCAGCAGCCAAGCCGGGCTGGGGGCGAACAATGAACAGTACTTC.